This entry lists 24 T cell receptor beta chains sequenced from one sample in a study of T cell responses to AZD1222 COVID-19 vaccine. The protocol was immunoSEQ multiplex PCR, while the TCRdb copy is restricted to in-frame clones and leaves out a portion. The table shows about 99,000 clones, with 70% to 90% occurring only once. Source: peripheral blood, taken on day 0 of AZD1222 vaccination. The receptors stem from an adult in good health.

The chain links TRBV23-1 to TRBJ1-1; no definite D call. TRBV23-1 falls under the ORF class, with uncertain function. CDR3 length equals 14 residues. Trimming cost V 1 base and J 6 bases, with 12 bases left between them. The CDR3 protein is CASSQCGEAAEAFF. The DNA for the CDR3 is TGCGCCAGCAGTCAATGCGGGGAGGCGGCTGAAGCTTTCTTT.

The genes are TRBV7-3 and TRBJ1-1; no reliable D call. V was pared by 2 bases and J by 2 bases, with 9 bases between. CDR1 SGHTA and CDR2 FQGTGA come from the germline V gene. The CDR3 totals 14 residues. In DNA form, the CDR3 reads TGTGCCAGCAGCTTACAAAGGATAAACACTGAAGCTTTCTTT. Translating it yields CASSLQRINTEAFF. Supplemented by reference TRBV7-3 and TRBJ1-1, the full variable domain reads GAGVSQTPSNKVTEKGKYVELRCDPISGHTALYWYRQSLGQGPEFLIYFQGTGAADDSGLPNDRFFAVRPEGSVSTLKIQRTERGDSAVYLCASSLQRINTEAFFGQGTRLTVV.

V and J are TRBV6-5 and TRBJ1-6; no clear D. The germline CDR1 and CDR2 sequences are MNHEY and SVGAGI. CDR3 length: 16 amino acids. With 4 bases removed from V and 0 bases from J, the gap between germline ends came to 10 bases. CDR3: CASSSQKISYNSPLHF. For the CDR3, the DNA is TGTGCCAGCAGTTCACAGAAGATCTCCTATAATTCACCCCTCCACTTT.

V is TRBV6-5 and J is TRBJ2-7; no reliable D call. Germline V gene sequence: CDR1 MNHEY, CDR2 SVGAGI. V lost 8 bases and J lost 1, with 9 bases in between. The CDR3 consists of 12 residues. Written as DNA, the CDR3 is TGTGCCAGCCATTCGGGTTCCTACGAGCAGTACTTC. Its translation is CASHSGSYEQYF.

The chain uses TRBV28 and TRBJ2-1; D not resolved. Germline CDR1 and CDR2: MDHEN and SYDVKM. CDR3 length: 12 amino acids. Trimming removed 5 bases at V and 5 bases at J, with 7 bases between. CDR3 sequence reads: CASSLANNEQFF. CDR3 bases: TGTGCCAGCAGTCTTGCGAACAATGAGCAGTTCTTC. The full variable domain, completed using reference TRBV28 and TRBJ2-1, is DVKVTQSSRYLVKRTGEKVFLECVQDMDHENMFWYRQDPGLGLRLIYFSYDVKMKEKGDIPEGYSVSREKKERFSLILESASTNQTSMYLCASSLANNEQFFGPGTRLTVL.

The rearrangement links TRBV5-1 to TRBJ2-1, with D possibly being TRBD2 (5 bases). The CDR3 is made up of 15 amino acids. V gave up 0 bases and J gave up 6 bases, with 13 bases separating them. The germline CDR1 and CDR2 sequences are SGHRS and YFSETQ. CDR3 sequence (DNA): TGCGCCAGCAGCTTGGGCACCAGCCGGGGCAATGAGCAGTTCTTC. This codes for CASSLGTSRGNEQFF. The variable domain in full, completed from reference TRBV5-1 and TRBJ2-1, reads KAGVTQTPRYLIKTRGQQVTLSCSPISGHRSVSWYQQTPGQGLQFLFEYFSETQRNKGNFPGRFSGRQFSNSRSEMNVSTLELGDSALYLCASSLGTSRGNEQFFGPGTRLTVL.

The V call is TRBV19, the J call TRBJ1-2; TRBD1 matches at 8 bases. Germline V CDR1 and CDR2: LNHDA, SQIVND (reference sequence). J gave up 8 bases and V 4 bases, and 3 bases lay outside the gene matches. The CDR3 has 12 amino acids. The DNA of the CDR3 is TGTGCCAGTAGTACAGACAGGGGAGGCTACACCTTC. Its protein product is CASSTDRGGYTF.

V is TRBV21-1 and J is TRBJ2-7. TRBV21-1 is assigned pseudogene status. The CDR3 loop spans 14 amino acids. Here the CDR3 reads CASSKEGRSYEQYF. In DNA, the CDR3 is TGTGCCAGCAGCAAAGAAGGACGGAGCTACGAGCAGTACTTC.

The V gene is TRBV30, the J gene TRBJ2-7; D possibly corresponds to TRBD2 (5 bases). The CDR3 loop spans 12 amino acids. Germline CDR1 and CDR2: GTSNPN and SVGIG (reference sequence). The V and J ends lost 1 base and 3 bases respectively, with 7 bases between them. The CDR3: CAWSEGGYEQYF. The DNA of the CDR3 is TGTGCCTGGAGTGAAGGAGGCTACGAGCAGTACTTC.

The chain joins TRBV5-1 to TRBJ1-4; D not certain. This CDR3 region has 15 residues. The germline V gene encodes CDR1 SGHRS and CDR2 YFSETQ. Trimming took 4 bases from V and 4 from J, leaving 14 bases between them. The CDR3 nucleotides read TGCGCCAGCAGCCCCCTTGACTCGGTTAATGAAAAACTGTTTTTT. Protein sequence: CASSPLDSVNEKLFF.

The V gene is TRBV5-1, the J gene TRBJ1-1, with TRBD1 matching 7 bases. The CDR3 has 14 amino acids. V was pared by 4 bases and J by 1 base, with 4 bases of the junction left unmatched. In germline, CDR1 is SGHRS, CDR2 YFSETQ. This CDR3 is CASSPRGTNTEAFF. The DNA of the CDR3 is TGCGCCAGCAGCCCCAGGGGGACGAACACTGAAGCTTTCTTT. Filled out from reference TRBV5-1 and TRBJ1-1, the complete variable domain reads KAGVTQTPRYLIKTRGQQVTLSCSPISGHRSVSWYQQTPGQGLQFLFEYFSETQRNKGNFPGRFSGRQFSNSRSEMNVSTLELGDSALYLCASSPRGTNTEAFFGQGTRLTVV.

This clone was seen just once. The genes are TRBV6-5 and TRBJ2-3; weak D call: TRBD1 (5 bases). This CDR3 is built from 12 residues. The V gene lost 6 bases and the J gene lost 5 bases, with 9 bases spanning the gap. Germline V CDR1 and CDR2: MNHEY, SVGAGI. DNA of the CDR3: TGTGCCAGCAGATGGACAATAGATACGCAGTATTTT. Translation: CASRWTIDTQYF.

The chain couples TRBV7-3 to TRBJ2-7; D is unclear. The V end was cut by 1 base, the J end by 1 base, with 17 bases between. Germline assignment: CDR1 SGHTA and CDR2 FQGTGA. The CDR3 extends over 17 amino acids. CDR3 residues: CASSLNGKPTLSYEQYF. The DNA of the CDR3 is TGTGCCAGCAGCTTAAACGGAAAACCTACTTTATCCTACGAGCAGTACTTC.

The chain couples TRBV5-1 to TRBJ2-7; 9 bases fit TRBD1. V gave up 4 bases and J gave up 4 bases; unmatched junction bases: 6. The CDR3 is 14 residues long. CDR1 is SGHRS, CDR2 YFSETQ, per germline. The CDR3, as DNA: TGCGCCAGCAGCGAGTCGACAGGGGGGTACGAGCAGTACTTC. Translated: CASSESTGGYEQYF.

This chain links TRBV3-1 (or the pseudogene TRBV3-2) with TRBJ2-7; D is ambiguous. The CDR3 loop spans 12 amino acids. V gave up 2 bases and J gave up 4 bases, with 6 bases separating them. Germline V gene lookup returns CDR1 LGHDT and CDR2 YNNKEL (reference sequence). CDR3: CASSQTTYEQYF. The CDR3 DNA reads as TGTGCCAGCAGCCAAACGACTTACGAGCAGTACTTC.

In nucleotides, the CDR3 is TGTGCCAACCCTCCCGGGACTAGCGGCACAGATACGCAGTATTTT. It codes for CANPPGTSGTDTQYF. This chain connects TRBV2 to TRBJ2-3, with TRBD2 identical over 10 bases. The germline V gene has CDR1 SNHLY and CDR2 FYNNEI. The V segment lost 10 bases and the J segment 1 base; nucleotides outside the gene matches: 8. This CDR3 spans 15 amino acids.

This clone was counted once. CDR3 sequence reads: CASIPGLRSSYNEQFF. For the CDR3, the DNA is TGTGCCAGCATTCCGGGACTGCGGAGCTCCTACAATGAGCAGTTCTTC. This chain connects TRBV2 to TRBJ2-1, with D possibly being TRBD2 (6 bases). The CDR3 sequence is 16 residues long. The germline V gene encodes CDR1 SNHLY and CDR2 FYNNEI. V was clipped by 7 bases and J by 0 bases, with 16 bases between them.

The rearrangement uses TRBV19 and TRBJ2-4; no reliable D call. Trimming shortened V by 5 bases and J by 5 bases, and 22 bases separated the two germline ends. Germline values: CDR1 LNHDA, CDR2 SQIVND (reference sequence). CDR3 length: 17 residues. DNA for the CDR3: TGTGCCAGTAGTGACGATGGTGTCCAATGGATGGAAAACATTCAGTACTTC. Translating gives CASSDDGVQWMENIQYF.

V usage is TRBV11-2 and J usage is TRBJ2-2; D perhaps matches TRBD2 (5 bases). Germline loops: CDR1 SGHAT, CDR2 FQNNGV. V was pared by 5 bases and J by 7 bases, with 14 bases between. The CDR3 consists of 14 residues. The CDR3 sequence: CASSRDVGIGELFF. Written as DNA, the CDR3 is TGTGCCAGCAGCCGGGATGTAGGAATCGGGGAGCTGTTTTTT.

V gene TRBV19 combines with J gene TRBJ1-3, with D perhaps matching TRBD1 (6 bases). CDR1 LNHDA and CDR2 SQIVND come from the germline V gene (reference sequence). CDR3 length: 17 residues. V lost 5 bases, J lost 0 bases, and 17 bases lay in between. In nucleotides, the CDR3 is TGTGCCAGTAGTCCCCAACAACAGGGAAGCTCTGGAAACACCATATATTTT. Translating gives CASSPQQQGSSGNTIYF.

V and J are TRBV5-1 and TRBJ2-2; TRBD2 is a possible D gene (6 bases). With 4 bases removed from V and 7 bases from J, the gap between germline ends came to 20 bases. Germline assignment: CDR1 SGHRS and CDR2 YFSETQ. The CDR3 spans 16 residues. CDR3 sequence reads: CASSVTLAWGRGELFF. Written as DNA, the CDR3 is TGCGCCAGCAGCGTTACCCTAGCGTGGGGCCGCGGGGAGCTGTTTTTT.

This clone was picked up one time. V usage is TRBV9 and J usage is TRBJ1-6; D unclear. This CDR3 has 14 amino acids. Trimming left V 0 bases short and J 10 bases short, with 11 bases between. Germline V lookup: CDR1 SGDLS, CDR2 YYNGEE. The CDR3 nucleotides read TGTGCCAGCAGCGTAGGGAGGGTTCAATCACCCCTCCACTTT. Translation gives CASSVGRVQSPLHF.

The chain combines TRBV6-4 with TRBJ2-1, with TRBD2 matching 8 bases. Germline CDR1 is MRHNA and CDR2 is SNTAGT. Unmatched junction bases numbered 17, after V lost 6 bases and J lost 7 bases. The CDR3 contains 17 residues. The CDR3 sequence: CASSAPAGTRALNEQFF. The CDR3 DNA sequence: TGTGCCAGCAGCGCACCTGCCGGGACTAGGGCCCTAAATGAGCAGTTCTTC.

The rearrangement uses TRBV29-1 and TRBJ1-4; possible D gene TRBD1, 5 bases. CDR1 SQVTM and CDR2 ANQGSEA come from the germline V gene. V was cut by 4 bases and J by 6 bases, with 12 bases left in between. This CDR3 contains 13 residues. The CDR3 DNA reads as TGCAGCGTTGTAGAAGGGGCTGATGAAAAACTGTTTTTT. Translating it yields CSVVEGADEKLFF.